The 23 T cell receptor beta chains presented below share a single source sample, sequenced in a study of neurological immune-mediated disorders. TCRdb redid the calling of the 5' RACE reads with MiXCR, one entry per CDR3 protein. The table shows about 44,000 distinct CDR3 sequences, with roughly 21% occurring only once. The time point was: technical triplicate 3. Sequencing input: PBMCs. These receptors all come from a man aged 60-69 years with HTLV-1-associated myelopathy (HAM/TSP).

As to this clonotype: Its ends do not fully match the called genes, so a read error is possible. The CDR3 DNA reads as TGTGCCAACAGCTTAGGAAAGAGCGGCGTAGTAGCTTTCTTT. As protein: CANSLGKSGVVAFF. V gene TRBV7-2 combines with J gene TRBJ1-1; D gene uncertain. CDR3 length equals 14 residues. Germline V gives CDR1 SGHTA, CDR2 FQGNSA.

This clonotype was seen more than once but under ten times. CDR3 amino acids: CASSLGGGRERRGGLAGANVLTF. The CDR3 bases are TGTGCCAGCAGTTTGGGCGGGGGCCGGGAAAGGAGGGGAGGGTTGGCAGGGGCCAACGTCCTGACTTTC. V gene TRBV12-3 or TRBV12-4 combines with J gene TRBJ2-6, with a possible D match to TRBD2 (7 bases). V lost 3 bases and J 4 bases, leaving 34 bases between the germline ends. This CDR3 comprises 23 residues.

V and J are TRBV20-1 and TRBJ1-6; a weak D match, TRBD1 (5 bases). The germline V gene encodes CDR1 DFQATT and CDR2 SNEGSKA (reference sequence). Trimming shortened V by 0 bases and J by 5 bases, and 8 bases separated the two germline ends. This CDR3 comprises 14 residues. Written as DNA, the CDR3 is TGCAGTGCTAGAGATCCAGGGAATAATTCACCCCTCCACTTT. Translation gives CSARDPGNNSPLHF.

This clonotype has at least ten counts. This sequence joins TRBV5-1 and TRBJ1-5; no clear D gene. V was clipped by 0 bases and J by 7 bases, with 8 bases between them. CDR3 length: 13 residues. CDR1 is SGHRS and CDR2 is YFSETQ in the germline V gene. CDR3 nucleotide sequence: TGCGCCAGCAGCTTGGCGCCAGGCCAGCCCCAGCATTTT. Protein sequence: CASSLAPGQPQHF. Looking up the rest from reference TRBV5-1 and TRBJ1-5 gives the full variable domain: KAGVTQTPRYLIKTRGQQVTLSCSPISGHRSVSWYQQTPGQGLQFLFEYFSETQRNKGNFPGRFSGRQFSNSRSEMNVSTLELGDSALYLCASSLAPGQPQHFGDGTRLSIL.

The V and J genes are TRBV12-3 or TRBV12-4 and TRBJ1-1; 8 nucleotides align to TRBD1. The CDR3 sequence is 14 residues long. Losses at the gene ends were 7 bases for V and 2 bases for J; bases not matched to a gene: 6. The CDR3 protein is CASTLQGENTEAFF. CDR3 coding DNA: TGTGCCAGCACCTTACAGGGGGAAAACACTGAAGCTTTCTTT.

The genes are TRBV27 and TRBJ2-1; no definite D call. The V gene's germline CDR1 is MNHEY and CDR2 SMNVEV (reference sequence). The CDR3 consists of 11 residues. V shed 5 bases and J shed 3 bases, with 2 bases lying between them. In DNA, the CDR3 is TGTGCCAGCAGTCGCTACAATGAGCAGTTCTTC. Its translation is CASSRYNEQFF.

In its sample, this clonotype was seen many times. The chain links TRBV6-5 to TRBJ1-4, with D possibly matching TRBD1 (5 bases). Per germline, CDR1 MNHEY and CDR2 SVGAGI. V was clipped by 5 bases and J by 12 bases, with 13 bases between them. There are 12 residues in the CDR3. The CDR3 DNA follows: TGTGCCAGCAGTCCACAGGAGGGACAACTGTTTTTT. Its protein is CASSPQEGQLFF.

This clonotype was recorded many times. V is TRBV5-5 and J is TRBJ1-5, with D possibly matching TRBD1 (5 bases). V was cut by 4 bases and J by 7 bases, with 12 bases left in between. This CDR3 region has 13 residues. The germline CDR1 and CDR2 sequences are SGHKS and YYEKEE (reference sequence). CDR3 nucleotide sequence: TGTGCCAGCAGCCCGGGGGGTAGACAGCCCCAGCATTTT. It yields the protein CASSPGGRQPQHF. Combining the CDR3 with reference TRBV5-5 and TRBJ1-5 gives the whole variable domain DAGVTQSPTHLIKTRGQQVTLRCSPISGHKSVSWYQQVLGQGPQFIFQYYEKEERGRGNFPDRFSARQFPNYSSELNVNALLLGDSALYLCASSPGGRQPQHFGDGTRLSIL.

The chain has TRBV6-1 and TRBJ2-5; D is unresolved. The CDR3 spans 11 residues. The germline V gene has CDR1 MNHNS and CDR2 SASEGT. V lost 4 bases and J 7 bases, leaving 7 bases between the germline ends. The CDR3 here is CASSGDWTQYF. The CDR3 DNA is TGTGCCAGCAGTGGGGATTGGACCCAGTACTTC.

This clonotype was counted ten times or more. The chain combines TRBV5-1 with TRBJ2-7, with a weak D call TRBD2 (6 bases). There are 12 residues in the CDR3. Germline V gene data show CDR1 as SGHRS and CDR2 as YFSETQ. With 4 bases removed from V and 9 bases from J, the gap between germline ends came to 14 bases. CDR3 protein: CASSQGLEGQYF. CDR3 bases: TGCGCCAGCAGCCAGGGACTGGAGGGGCAGTACTTC.

The chain couples TRBV20-1 to TRBJ1-5; TRBD1 matches 8 bases. This CDR3 is 14 amino acids long. CDR1 and CDR2 from the germline V gene are DFQATT and SNEGSKA (reference sequence). V was pared by 5 bases and J by 14 bases, with 17 bases of the junction left unmatched. As DNA, the CDR3 is TGCAGTGCTCAGGGGGCAGGAGGAAATCAGCACAAGCATTTT. It encodes CSAQGAGGNQHKHF.

By share, this clonotype counts as medium-sized. The rearrangement joins TRBV6-5 to TRBJ2-1, with 7 bases identical to TRBD2. Germline V gene lookup returns CDR1 MNHEY and CDR2 SVGAGI. This CDR3 has 13 amino acids. V lost 7 bases to trimming and J lost 9 bases; unmatched junction nucleotides: 9. The CDR3 nucleotides are TGTGCCAGCACGCCCCCGGGGGGAGTTGAGCAGTTCTTC. The encoded protein is CASTPPGGVEQFF.

This clonotype was picked up many times. V gene TRBV5-1 combines with J gene TRBJ2-1; TRBD2 is a possible D gene (5 bases). CDR1 is SGHRS and CDR2 is YFSETQ in the germline V gene. With 4 bases removed from V and 6 bases from J, the gap between germline ends came to 11 bases. This CDR3 has 13 amino acids. CDR3 nucleotide sequence: TGCGCCAGCAGCACCGGAGGATCCAATGAGCAGTTCTTC. Its translation is CASSTGGSNEQFF.

This clonotype appeared a few times. J is TRBJ2-7 and V is TRBV7-8; 8 positions match TRBD2. The CDR3 has 16 amino acids. V lost 1 base to trimming and J lost 2 bases; unmatched junction nucleotides: 7. Germline V gene sequence: CDR1 SGHVS, CDR2 FQNEAQ. The DNA for the CDR3 is TGTGCCAGCAGCTTAGGTCGGAGCGGGGGAACCTACGAGCAGTACTTC. Protein product: CASSLGRSGGTYEQYF.

The chain joins TRBV6-4 to TRBJ1-5; D uncertain. The germline V and J ends were trimmed by 3 bases and 5 bases, with 8 bases remaining between them. Per the germline V gene, CDR1 is MRHNA and CDR2 is SNTAGT. The CDR3 is 13 amino acids. The CDR3 coding sequence is TGTGCCAGCAGTGAAACACCTCATCAGCCCCAGCATTTT. This codes for CASSETPHQPQHF.

This clonotype was counted at least ten times. The genes are TRBV25-1 and TRBJ1-2, with 10 bases fitting TRBD1. The length of the CDR3 is 13 residues. Germline-derived CDR1 and CDR2 are MGHDK and SYGVNS. V lost 4 bases and J lost 5; bases outside the gene matches: 1. The CDR3 loop reads CASSAGQGYGYTF. The CDR3 region has the DNA TGTGCCAGCAGTGCGGGACAGGGGTATGGCTACACCTTC.

This clonotype came up many times. The genes are TRBV5-5 and TRBJ2-2, with 7 bases fitting TRBD2. Germline-derived CDR1 and CDR2 are SGHKS and YYEKEE (reference sequence). The CDR3 has 13 residues. V was pared by 0 bases and J by 13 bases, with 6 bases of the junction left unmatched. The chain's CDR3 is CASSLGLALGLFF. The CDR3 DNA sequence: TGTGCCAGCAGCTTGGGACTAGCCCTAGGGCTGTTTTTT. The whole variable domain, filled in from reference TRBV5-5 and TRBJ2-2, reads DAGVTQSPTHLIKTRGQQVTLRCSPISGHKSVSWYQQVLGQGPQFIFQYYEKEERGRGNFPDRFSARQFPNYSSELNVNALLLGDSALYLCASSLGLALGLFFGEGSRLTVL.

The rearrangement joins TRBV10-3 to TRBJ2-5; 10 bases are a match to TRBD1. The germline V gene encodes CDR1 ENHRY and CDR2 SYGVKD. This CDR3 has 16 residues. V shed 2 bases, J shed 4 bases, and the junction held 7 bases outside the gene matches. This CDR3 reads CAISETYRQGAETQYF. The CDR3 coding sequence is TGTGCCATCAGTGAGACTTATAGACAGGGGGCAGAGACCCAGTACTTC.

This clonotype was detected a few times. The V gene is TRBV28, the J gene TRBJ2-1; TRBD2 agrees at 7 bases. CDR3 length: 15 residues. Germline V gene lookup returns CDR1 MDHEN and CDR2 SYDVKM. The ends lost 4 bases at V and 0 bases at J; junction bases unmatched: 3. The CDR3 DNA sequence: TGTGCCAGCAGTTCCGGGGGGTCCTCCTACAATGAGCAGTTCTTC. It specifies CASSSGGSSYNEQFF. Supplemented by reference TRBV28 and TRBJ2-1, the full variable domain reads DVKVTQSSRYLVKRTGEKVFLECVQDMDHENMFWYRQDPGLGLRLIYFSYDVKMKEKGDIPEGYSVSREKKERFSLILESASTNQTSMYLCASSSGGSSYNEQFFGPGTRLTVL.

This clonotype qualifies as medium-sized (0.01 to 0.1%). The genes are TRBV5-1 and TRBJ2-1, with D possibly being TRBD2 (6 bases). The V gene lost 4 bases and the J gene lost 9 bases, with 14 bases spanning the gap. The CDR3 runs to 13 residues. Germline V lookup: CDR1 SGHRS, CDR2 YFSETQ. The CDR3: CASSTGPGGEQFF. For the CDR3, the DNA is TGCGCCAGCAGCACCGGACCCGGGGGTGAGCAGTTCTTC.

This clonotype was found many times. The chain joins TRBV20-1 to TRBJ1-5; no clear D gene. The CDR3 length is 15 residues. Germline V gives CDR1 DFQATT, CDR2 SNEGSKA (reference sequence). V was pared by 0 bases and J by 7 bases, with 16 bases between. This chain's CDR3 is CSARDRRDVGQPQHF. For the CDR3, the DNA is TGCAGTGCTAGAGATAGACGTGATGTGGGACAGCCCCAGCATTTT.

Notes on this clonotype: This sequence may be a read error, since a much larger clone differs from it by one base. The V and J genes are TRBV7-2 and TRBJ1-2, with D hard to call. Germline loops: CDR1 SGHTA, CDR2 FQGNSA. This CDR3 spans 12 amino acids. For the CDR3, the DNA is TGTGTCAGCAGCTTCGCTAACTATGGCTACACCTTC. It is translated as CVSSFANYGYTF.

This clonotype is medium-sized by share. This chain connects TRBV20-1 to TRBJ1-5; no definite D call. Trimming left V 0 bases short and J 7 bases short, with 10 bases between. The germline CDR1 and CDR2 sequences are DFQATT and SNEGSKA (reference sequence). This CDR3 is built from 13 residues. The CDR3 nucleotides read TGCAGTGCTAGAGATGGGCCGGGGCAGCCCCAGCATTTT. Residues: CSARDGPGQPQHF.